Shown below are 28 T cell receptor beta chains from a single sample sequenced in a study of blood T cell repertoires in COVID-19 (dated by TCRdb to about 2020). Library preparation used the immunoSEQ multiplex PCR assay. Not all clones reach the TCRdb copy of this immuneACCESS table, which keeps in-frame sequences only. Checked studies attribute under half of the gap to unresolved V genes and leave the rest unexplained. The sample yields about 300,000 clones; approximately 91% were counted once. In total, the top ten clones hold more than 7.5% of the sample. Source material: peripheral blood. The receptors here all came from a young man with active or convalescent COVID-19.

This chain connects TRBV27 to TRBJ1-1; D gene uncertain. Trimming shortened V by 0 bases and J by 4 bases, and 6 bases separated the two germline ends. The CDR3 runs 13 residues. Per germline, CDR1 MNHEY and CDR2 SMNVEV (reference sequence). The CDR3 region is CASSLSGSTEAFF. DNA for the CDR3: TGTGCCAGCAGTTTATCGGGGAGCACTGAAGCTTTCTTT.

The rearrangement joins TRBV2 to TRBJ2-1, with TRBD1 matching 8 bases. Germline CDR1 reads SNHLY; CDR2 reads FYNNEI. The CDR3 covers 13 residues. J lost 10 bases, V lost 7 bases, and 9 bases had no gene match. The CDR3, as DNA: TGTGCCAGCACCCCGACAGGGGCGGAGGAGCAGTTCTTC. Translation gives CASTPTGAEEQFF.

V usage is TRBV14 and J usage is TRBJ2-7; 8 nucleotides agree with TRBD1. CDR1 and CDR2 (germline): SGHDN, FVKESK. V lost 3 bases and J lost 5; bases outside the gene matches: 9. This CDR3 has 15 amino acids. CDR3 residues: CASSQDRVLFHEQYF. The CDR3 nucleotides are TGTGCCAGCAGCCAGGACAGGGTTCTTTTCCACGAGCAGTACTTC.

The J gene is TRBJ2-4, the V gene TRBV6-6, with 14 bases matching TRBD2. V lost 4 bases to trimming and J lost 3 bases; unmatched junction nucleotides: 2. The germline gives CDR1 MNHNY, CDR2 SVGAGI (reference sequence). The CDR3 contains 16 residues. CDR3: CASSSGTSGGKNIQYF. In DNA, the CDR3 is TGTGCCAGCAGTTCCGGGACTAGCGGGGGCAAAAACATTCAGTACTTC.

This chain joins TRBV12-5 and TRBJ1-2; a weak D match, TRBD1 (6 bases). V was cut by 5 bases and J by 9 bases, with 13 bases left in between. The CDR3 runs 12 residues. Germline V gene sequence: CDR1 LGHNT, CDR2 FRNRAP. Written as DNA, the CDR3 is TGTGCTAGTGGTCTGACAGGCCGTCGCTACACCTTC. It is translated as CASGLTGRRYTF.

The V and J genes are TRBV7-9 and TRBJ1-1; D gene ambiguous. The CDR3 runs 13 residues. CDR1 and CDR2 (germline): SEHNR, FQNEAQ (reference sequence). Between the trimmed V and J ends, which lost 3 bases and 10 bases, there was a span of 15 bases. The CDR3 region has the DNA TGTGCCAGCAGCTTGGAAGGGTTCCGGGGAGCTTTCTTT. Amino acids: CASSLEGFRGAFF.

The chain joins TRBV5-6 to TRBJ1-2, with no clear D. Trimming left V 2 bases short and J 6 bases short, with 11 bases between. Germline V gene sequence: CDR1 SGHDT, CDR2 YYEEEE. This CDR3 has 13 residues. The CDR3 spells CASSFSGKDGYTF. The CDR3 DNA is TGTGCCAGCAGCTTTTCCGGGAAAGATGGCTACACCTTC.

V gene TRBV11-2 combines with J gene TRBJ1-1; perhaps TRBD1 as D (5 bases). CDR3 length: 15 amino acids. V was cut by 5 bases and J by 0 bases, with 13 bases left in between. Germline V CDR1 and CDR2: SGHAT, FQNNGV. The CDR3 sequence is CASSEQGSMNTEAFF. The CDR3, as DNA: TGTGCCAGCAGCGAGCAGGGTTCCATGAACACTGAAGCTTTCTTT. The full variable domain, rest sourced from reference TRBV11-2 and TRBJ1-1, is EAGVAQSPRYKIIEKRQSVAFWCNPISGHATLYWYQQILGQGPKLLIQFQNNGVVDDSQLPKDRFSAERLKGVDSTLKIQPAKLEDSAVYLCASSEQGSMNTEAFFGQGTRLTVV.

The chain joins TRBV12-3 or TRBV12-4 to TRBJ1-2; unclear D gene. The CDR3 contains 13 residues. V was pared by 0 bases and J by 6 bases, with 8 bases between. The CDR3 spells CASSLAPTDGYTF. The CDR3 region has the DNA TGTGCCAGCAGTTTAGCGCCTACGGATGGCTACACCTTC.

The genes are TRBV19 and TRBJ1-2, with 9 nucleotides matching TRBD1. This CDR3 region has 15 residues. Germline V gene data show CDR1 as LNHDA and CDR2 as SQIVND (reference sequence). The J segment lost 3 bases and the V segment lost 7 bases, leaving 9 bases of the junction unmatched. CDR3 coding DNA: TGTGCCAGTACTCCGGGACAGGGAGGCTACTATGGCTACACCTTC. This translates into CASTPGQGGYYGYTF.

Here the CDR3 reads CASSEGQASYEQYF. The DNA for the CDR3 is TGTGCCAGCAGCGAGGGACAGGCTTCCTACGAGCAGTACTTC. The chain links TRBV9 to TRBJ2-7, with TRBD1 identical over 8 bases. From germline, CDR1 is SGDLS and CDR2 YYNGEE. With 3 bases clipped from V and 1 base from J, the junction kept 3 bases outside the gene matches. The CDR3 totals 14 residues. Based on the CDR3 plus reference TRBV9 and TRBJ2-7, the full variable domain is DSGVTQTPKHLITATGQRVTLRCSPRSGDLSVYWYQQSLDQGLQFLIQYYNGEERAKGNILERFSAQQFPDLHSELNLSSLELGDSALYFCASSEGQASYEQYFGPGTRLTVT.

The V gene is TRBV4-1, the J gene TRBJ2-5; 12 bases match TRBD2. CDR1 is MGHRA, CDR2 YSYEKL, per germline. The CDR3 is 16 residues long. Germline trimming cut 1 base from V and 2 bases from J; bases unmatched to any gene: 2. CDR3: CASSQVLAGGQETQYF. In DNA, the CDR3 is TGCGCCAGCAGCCAAGTTCTAGCGGGGGGGCAAGAGACCCAGTACTTC.

The CDR3 DNA reads as TGTGCCACCAGCGAGGGATGGGATCAGCCCCAGCATTTT. Translating gives CATSEGWDQPQHF. The rearrangement joins TRBV15 to TRBJ1-5; the D is unclear. The CDR3 is made up of 13 amino acids. CDR1 is LNHNV, CDR2 YYDKDF, per germline (reference sequence). The germline V and J ends were trimmed by 5 bases and 5 bases, with 10 bases remaining between them.

The rearrangement links TRBV5-1 to TRBJ2-3; 10 bases match TRBD2. Germline V gene lookup returns CDR1 SGHRS and CDR2 YFSETQ. The V segment lost 4 bases and the J segment 5 bases; nucleotides outside the gene matches: 10. CDR3 length: 16 amino acids. Written as DNA, the CDR3 is TGCGCCAGCAGCACCGGTAGCGGGGGGCTGGGAGATACGCAGTATTTT. It translates to CASSTGSGGLGDTQYF.

The chain joins TRBV3-1 (or the pseudogene TRBV3-2) to TRBJ2-5; weak D call: TRBD2 (6 bases). Trimming cost V 4 bases and J 1 base, with 7 bases left between them. Germline assignment: CDR1 LGHDT and CDR2 YNNKEL (reference sequence). The CDR3 spans 13 residues. This CDR3 is CASSRDFQETQYF. CDR3 DNA sequence: TGTGCCAGCAGCCGGGACTTCCAAGAGACCCAGTACTTC.

This chain connects TRBV5-1 to TRBJ2-1, with 11 bases identical to TRBD2. V was clipped by 2 bases and J by 8 bases; unmatched bases: 6. This CDR3 region has 15 residues. Germline assignment: CDR1 SGHRS and CDR2 YFSETQ. The CDR3 protein is CASSFEPSGGYEQFF. The CDR3 DNA follows: TGCGCCAGCAGCTTTGAACCTAGCGGGGGGTATGAGCAGTTCTTC.

The chain is built from TRBV29-1 and TRBJ2-7; a weak D match, TRBD1 (7 bases). Trimming removed 5 bases from V and 2 bases from J, with 13 bases in between. The CDR3 totals 13 residues. The V gene's germline CDR1 is SQVTM and CDR2 ANQGSEA. Written as DNA, the CDR3 is TGCAGCGTTTTTCAGGGGGGTACCTACGAGCAGTACTTC. It codes for CSVFQGGTYEQYF.

V and J are TRBV2 and TRBJ2-3; 13 bases agree with TRBD2. Unmatched junction bases numbered 5, after V lost 6 bases and J lost 2 bases. Germline CDR1 and CDR2: SNHLY and FYNNEI. This CDR3 comprises 16 residues. The CDR3 DNA reads TGTGCCAGCAGCGCCGGACTAGCGGGGGTCACAGATACGCAGTATTTT. Its protein is CASSAGLAGVTDTQYF.

The chain uses TRBV29-1 and TRBJ1-2, with a weak D call TRBD1 (5 bases). This CDR3 contains 12 residues. The V gene lost 3 bases and the J gene lost 4 bases, with 9 bases spanning the gap. Germline V CDR1 and CDR2: SQVTM, ANQGSEA. CDR3 sequence (DNA): TGCAGCGTTGAGAGTAGGGGCTATGGCTACACCTTC. This translates into CSVESRGYGYTF. Full variable domain (remainder filled in from reference TRBV29-1 and TRBJ1-2): SAVISQKPSRDICQRGTSLTIQCQVDSQVTMMFWYRQQPGQSLTLIATANQGSEATYESGFVIDKFPISRPNLTFSTLTVSNMSPEDSSIYLCSVESRGYGYTFGSGTRLTVV.

The genes are TRBV5-6 and TRBJ1-1; no clear D gene. V was pared by 0 bases and J by 0 bases, with 6 bases between. Per germline, CDR1 SGHDT and CDR2 YYEEEE. The CDR3 contains 14 residues. This chain's CDR3 is CASSLELMNTEAFF. CDR3 sequence (DNA): TGTGCCAGCAGCTTGGAACTTATGAACACTGAAGCTTTCTTT.

The chain has TRBV5-6 and TRBJ1-2; maybe TRBD1 (5 bases). There are 15 residues in the CDR3. V lost 4 bases and J 0 bases, leaving 13 bases between the germline ends. From germline, CDR1 is SGHDT and CDR2 YYEEEE. The CDR3 nucleotides are TGTGCCAGCAGCCCTCAGGGCCGTTCTAACTATGGCTACACCTTC. Its protein product is CASSPQGRSNYGYTF.

This chain uses TRBV5-6 with TRBJ2-7, with TRBD1 as a possible D gene (5 bases). V lost 2 bases and J 2 bases, leaving 14 bases between the germline ends. The CDR3 covers 15 residues. Germline V CDR1 and CDR2: SGHDT, YYEEEE. The CDR3 is CASSFPTVSTYEQYF. In nucleotides, the CDR3 is TGTGCCAGCAGCTTTCCGACAGTTTCTACCTACGAGCAGTACTTC.

This chain joins TRBV20-1 and TRBJ2-3, with TRBD1 identical over 9 bases. CDR3 size: 19 residues. Germline-derived CDR1 and CDR2 are DFQATT and SNEGSKA (reference sequence). J gave up 0 bases and V 3 bases, and 16 bases lay outside the gene matches. The CDR3 spells CSASPLWTGVRASTDTQYF. In nucleotides, the CDR3 is TGCAGTGCTAGTCCTCTTTGGACAGGGGTCCGTGCTAGCACAGATACGCAGTATTTT.

The chain recombines TRBV9 with TRBJ2-2; TRBD1 matches at 9 bases. V lost 4 bases to trimming and J lost 2 bases; unmatched junction nucleotides: 6. This CDR3 contains 16 residues. Looked up from germline, CDR1 is SGDLS and CDR2 is YYNGEE. CDR3 sequence (DNA): TGTGCCAGCAGCTCGAGGACAGGGGCTAACACCGGGGAGCTGTTTTTT. It codes for CASSSRTGANTGELFF. Using reference TRBV9 and TRBJ2-2 for the parts outside the CDR3, the full variable domain is DSGVTQTPKHLITATGQRVTLRCSPRSGDLSVYWYQQSLDQGLQFLIQYYNGEERAKGNILERFSAQQFPDLHSELNLSSLELGDSALYFCASSSRTGANTGELFFGEGSRLTVL.

The chain joins TRBV6-6 to TRBJ2-5, with a weak D call TRBD1 (6 bases). V gave up 5 bases and J gave up 0 bases, with 16 bases separating them. The CDR3 is made up of 16 amino acids. Germline CDR1 reads MNHNY; CDR2 reads SVGAGI (reference sequence). This chain's CDR3 is CASSPQMTGYQETQYF. CDR3 sequence (DNA): TGTGCCAGCAGTCCCCAAATGACAGGCTACCAAGAGACCCAGTACTTC.

The rearrangement uses TRBV12-2 and TRBJ2-1; the listed D gene, TRBD2, was not tested against the DNA. TRBV12-2 is deemed a pseudogene. This CDR3 is built from 13 residues. The CDR3 region has the DNA TGTGCAAGTCGCTCCCTTCATTCGGGTGAGCAGTTCTTC. Translation: CASRSLHSGEQFF.

The CDR3 DNA follows: TGTGCCAGCAGTGAGGGCAGGGGAAGCAATCAGCCCCAGCATTTT. It is translated as CASSEGRGSNQPQHF. This rearrangement joins TRBV2 to TRBJ1-5, with TRBD1 as a possible D gene (6 bases). The CDR3 spans 15 residues. Germline V CDR1 and CDR2: SNHLY, FYNNEI. V lost 3 bases to trimming and J lost 1 base, with 10 bases between them.

The V and J genes are TRBV10-2 and TRBJ2-2, with unresolved D. V lost 7 bases, J lost 4 bases, and 10 bases lay in between. Per the germline V gene, CDR1 is WSHSY and CDR2 is SAAADI. The CDR3 contains 13 residues. CDR3 region: CASTPRSTGELFF. The CDR3 DNA is TGCGCCAGCACTCCGAGGAGCACCGGGGAGCTGTTTTTT.